Below, one T cell receptor (beta chain) is given with its context. Its specificity is unknown. This specimen comes from a study of Tregs in tolerant kidney transplant recipients. Study conclusions and caveats: This study did not directly address biological reproducibility. Expanding Tregs on activated donor B cells appeared to best identify donor-specific TCRbeta clones.

The data were produced by immunoSEQ multiplex PCR, yet TCRdb's version contains in-frame clones alone and is incomplete. The table has some 110,000 clones, around 94% seen once. The TCR comes from a human donor in good health. The sample taken for sequencing was CD4+ T cells from blood.

The CDR3 DNA is TGTGCCAGCAGGGACAGACACTATGGCTACACCTTC. Translated: CASRDRHYGYTF. The chain uses TRBV6-6 and TRBJ1-2; D may be TRBD1 (6 bases). Trimming took off 6 bases at V and 3 bases at J, with 8 bases between the two ends. The germline V gene encodes CDR1 MNHNY and CDR2 SVGAGI (reference sequence). CDR3 length equals 12 residues.